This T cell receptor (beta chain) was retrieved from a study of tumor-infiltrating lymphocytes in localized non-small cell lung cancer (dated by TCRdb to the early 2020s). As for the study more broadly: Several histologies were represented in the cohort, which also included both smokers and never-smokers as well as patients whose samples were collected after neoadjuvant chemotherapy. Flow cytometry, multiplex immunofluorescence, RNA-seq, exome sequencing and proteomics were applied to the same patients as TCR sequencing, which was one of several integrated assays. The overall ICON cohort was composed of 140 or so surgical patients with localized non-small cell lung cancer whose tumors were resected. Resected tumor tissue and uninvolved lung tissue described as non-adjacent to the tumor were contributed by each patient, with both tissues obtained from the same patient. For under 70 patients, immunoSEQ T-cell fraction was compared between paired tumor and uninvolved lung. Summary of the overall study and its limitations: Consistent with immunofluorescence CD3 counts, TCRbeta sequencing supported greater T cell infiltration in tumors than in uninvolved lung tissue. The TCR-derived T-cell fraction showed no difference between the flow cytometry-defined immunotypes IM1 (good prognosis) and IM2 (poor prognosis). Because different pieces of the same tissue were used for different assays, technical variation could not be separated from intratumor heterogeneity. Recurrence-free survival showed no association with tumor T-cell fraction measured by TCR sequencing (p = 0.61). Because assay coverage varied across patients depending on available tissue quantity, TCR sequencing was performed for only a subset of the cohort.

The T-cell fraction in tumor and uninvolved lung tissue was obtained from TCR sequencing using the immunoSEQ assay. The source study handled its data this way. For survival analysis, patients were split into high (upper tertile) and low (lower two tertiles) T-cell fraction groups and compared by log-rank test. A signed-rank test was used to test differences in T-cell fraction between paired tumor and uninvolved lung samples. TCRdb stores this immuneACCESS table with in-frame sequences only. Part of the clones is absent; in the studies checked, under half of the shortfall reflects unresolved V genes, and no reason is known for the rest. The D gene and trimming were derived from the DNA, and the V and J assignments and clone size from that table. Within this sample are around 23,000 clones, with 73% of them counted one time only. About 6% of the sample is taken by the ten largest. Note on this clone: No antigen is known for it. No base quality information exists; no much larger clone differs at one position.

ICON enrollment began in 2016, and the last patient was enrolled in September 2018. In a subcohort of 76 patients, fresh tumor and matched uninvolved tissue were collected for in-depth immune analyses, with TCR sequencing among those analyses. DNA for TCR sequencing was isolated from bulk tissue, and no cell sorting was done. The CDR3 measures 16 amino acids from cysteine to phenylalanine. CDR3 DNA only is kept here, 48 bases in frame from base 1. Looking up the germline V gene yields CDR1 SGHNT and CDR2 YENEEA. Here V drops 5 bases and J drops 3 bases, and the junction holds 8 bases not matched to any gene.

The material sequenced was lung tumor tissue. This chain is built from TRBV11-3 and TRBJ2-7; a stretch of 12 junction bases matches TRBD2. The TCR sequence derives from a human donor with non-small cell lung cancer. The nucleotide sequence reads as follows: TGTGCCAGCAGCACAACACTGGGACTAGCGGGCTACGAGCAGTACTTC. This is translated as CASSTTLGLAGYEQYF.